This T cell receptor (beta chain) appears in the sequencing data of a study of cytotoxic CD8 clonotypes in ibrutinib-treated CLL. General study results and limits: Researchers report that baseline clonality outpaced age-matched healthy donors and tracked circulating CD8+ T-cell counts. Clonality showed a rise at ibrutinib response that reversed toward baseline at progression. Sampling times differed between sustained-remission and progressing patients.

Measured with immunoSEQ multiplex PCR; TCRdb has only the in-frame clones, and not every one. The data hold around 52,000 clones, with 56% observed a single time. As to this clone: Its antigen remains unidentified.

CDR3 size: 17 residues. Germline values: CDR1 SGHNT, CDR2 YENEEA. J was trimmed by 3 bases and V by 5 bases; bases with no gene match: 14. This material consisted of PBMCs, taken after 24 months of ibrutinib treatment. This TCR derives from a human donor with chronic lymphocytic leukemia. The rearrangement joins TRBV11-3 to TRBJ2-7; TRBD1 matches 9 bases. Here the CDR3 reads CASSPGQGKPNSYEQYV. The CDR3 nucleotides are TGTGCCAGCAGCCCGGGACAGGGAAAACCTAATAGCTACGAGCAGTACGTC.